A selection of T cell receptor beta chains follows, all from one sample in a study of OX40 agonist ivuxolimab in advanced cancers. TCRdb's table, derived via immunoSEQ multiplex PCR, lists solely in-frame clones and lacks some. The sample yields 48,000 or so clones, about nine tenths seen once. The sequences come from CD4+ or CD8+ T cells sorted from blood, collected in a trial of the OX40 agonist ivuxolimab. The receptor source for this set is an adult with an advanced solid tumor such as melanoma, head and neck, liver or kidney cancer. CDR3s include the opening cysteine and the closing phenylalanine or tryptophan. Each record gives: V gene, clone size, D gene, J gene, CDR3 DNA, CDR3 protein. D genes are given only for firm matches. The size field is filled for only some rows; it gives once, few, many or a size class.

v_gene: TRBV7-9; abundance: .; d_gene: .; j_gene: TRBJ1-6; CDR3nt: TGTGCCAGCAGCTTCGGTGGTGATAATTCACCCCTCCACTTT; CDR3aa: CASSFGGDNSPLHF
v_gene: TRBV5-4; abundance: once; d_gene: .; j_gene: TRBJ2-1; CDR3nt: TGTGCCAGCAGCTTGTTTGGGCGCTATGAGCAGTTCTTC; CDR3aa: CASSLFGRYEQFF
v_gene: TRBV19; abundance: .; d_gene: TRBD1; j_gene: TRBJ2-5; CDR3nt: TGTGCCAGCCAGCTAACAGGGGCGCAAGAGACCCAGTACTTC; CDR3aa: CASQLTGAQETQYF
v_gene: TRBV5-8; abundance: .; d_gene: .; j_gene: TRBJ2-1; CDR3nt: TGTGCCAGCAGCTTGGAGGGAGCTTACAATGAGCAGTTCTTC; CDR3aa: CASSLEGAYNEQFF
v_gene: TRBV10-3; abundance: .; d_gene: .; j_gene: TRBJ1-6; CDR3nt: TGTGCCATCAGACAACCGACTAGCTCCTATAATTCACCCCTCCACTTT; CDR3aa: CAIRQPTSSYNSPLHF
v_gene: TRBV4-1; abundance: .; d_gene: .; j_gene: TRBJ2-6; CDR3nt: TGCGCCAGCAGCCAAGATGAGAGATCTGGGGCCAACGTCCTGACTTTC; CDR3aa: CASSQDERSGANVLTF
v_gene: TRBV19; abundance: .; d_gene: .; j_gene: TRBJ1-1; CDR3nt: TGTGCCAGTAGTATACGGGCTCAGGGATCCATGAACACTGAAGCTTTCTTT; CDR3aa: CASSIRAQGSMNTEAFF
v_gene: TRBV6-5; abundance: .; d_gene: .; j_gene: TRBJ2-2; CDR3nt: TGTGCCAGCAGTTCGCCCGTTGGGTCCACCGGGGAGCTGTTTTTT; CDR3aa: CASSSPVGSTGELFF
v_gene: TRBV6-5; abundance: once; d_gene: .; j_gene: TRBJ1-6; CDR3nt: TGTGCCAGCAGTTACTCCCCAGGGCAGAATTCACCCCTCCACTTT; CDR3aa: CASSYSPGQNSPLHF
v_gene: TRBV11-2; abundance: .; d_gene: TRBD1; j_gene: TRBJ2-3; CDR3nt: TGTGCCAGCAGTTCCCCGGACAGGGGGGATACGCAGTATTTT; CDR3aa: CASSSPDRGDTQYF
v_gene: TRBV15; abundance: .; d_gene: .; j_gene: TRBJ1-1; CDR3nt: TGTGCCACCAGCTTGGGACGTACTGAAGCTTTCTTT; CDR3aa: CATSLGRTEAFF
v_gene: TRBV7-9; abundance: .; d_gene: .; j_gene: TRBJ2-1; CDR3nt: TGTGCCAGCAGCGCCCCTGACAGGCTAGAAAAGTTCTTC; CDR3aa: CASSAPDRLEKFF
v_gene: TRBV7-9; abundance: .; d_gene: TRBD1; j_gene: TRBJ2-5; CDR3nt: TGTGCCAGCAGCTTTCCGGGACAGGCCGAAGAGACCCAGTACTTC; CDR3aa: CASSFPGQAEETQYF
v_gene: TRBV4-2; abundance: once; d_gene: TRBD1; j_gene: TRBJ1-4; CDR3nt: TGTGCCAGCAGCCAAGTTGGGCAGGGGGTCATTAATGAAAAACTGTTTTTT; CDR3aa: CASSQVGQGVINEKLFF
v_gene: TRBV9; abundance: few; d_gene: TRBD1; j_gene: TRBJ1-6; CDR3nt: TGTGCCAGCGGAGGACAGGGTCCTCCACCCCTCCACTTT; CDR3aa: CASGGQGPPPLHF
v_gene: TRBV29-1; abundance: .; d_gene: TRBD1; j_gene: TRBJ2-1; CDR3nt: TGCAGCGTTGGTAGACAGGGCCTCCTTGAGCAGTTCTTC; CDR3aa: CSVGRQGLLEQFF
v_gene: TRBV27; abundance: .; d_gene: .; j_gene: TRBJ2-7; CDR3nt: TGTGCCAGCAGTTTGGGGGCAGGGTACGAGCAGTACTTC; CDR3aa: CASSLGAGYEQYF
v_gene: TRBV19; abundance: .; d_gene: TRBD1; j_gene: TRBJ1-5; CDR3nt: TGTGCCAGTAGTAGGTCAGGGGGTCAGCCCCAGCATTTT; CDR3aa: CASSRSGGQPQHF
v_gene: TRBV6-1; abundance: .; d_gene: .; j_gene: TRBJ1-1; CDR3nt: TGTGCCAGCCCCAAGAACACTGAAGCTTTCTTT; CDR3aa: CASPKNTEAFF
v_gene: TRBV28; abundance: .; d_gene: .; j_gene: TRBJ1-2; CDR3nt: TGTGCCAGCAGTTTCGGCCCAAACTATGGCTACACCTTC; CDR3aa: CASSFGPNYGYTF
v_gene: TRBV27; abundance: .; d_gene: TRBD2; j_gene: TRBJ2-1; CDR3nt: TGTGCCAGCAGTTTTTCCGCTAGCGGTTCCTACAATGAGCAGTTCTTC; CDR3aa: CASSFSASGSYNEQFF
v_gene: TRBV7-7; abundance: few; d_gene: TRBD1; j_gene: TRBJ2-5; CDR3nt: TGTGCTAGCAGTCTCGGACAGGGCGAGACCCAGTACTTC; CDR3aa: CASSLGQGETQYF
v_gene: TRBV19; abundance: .; d_gene: .; j_gene: TRBJ1-2; CDR3nt: TGTGCCAGTAGCCGGGACGGAGTCTATGGCTACACCTTC; CDR3aa: CASSRDGVYGYTF
v_gene: TRBV4-1; abundance: .; d_gene: .; j_gene: TRBJ1-3; CDR3nt: TGCGCCAGCAGCCAAGACGGGACTTCCCGCTCTGGAAACACCATATATTTT; CDR3aa: CASSQDGTSRSGNTIYF
v_gene: TRBV14; abundance: .; d_gene: .; j_gene: TRBJ1-1; CDR3nt: TGTGCCAGCAGCCCGTGCGACGGGGGGGTATGCACTGAAGCTTTCTTT; CDR3aa: CASSPCDGGVCTEAFF
v_gene: TRBV27; abundance: .; d_gene: .; j_gene: TRBJ1-1; CDR3nt: TGTGCCAGCAGTCTACGGGGGATATACACTGAAGCTTTCTTT; CDR3aa: CASSLRGIYTEAFF
v_gene: TRBV2; abundance: .; d_gene: .; j_gene: TRBJ1-5; CDR3nt: TGTGCCAGCAGTGAAGCAGTCGCAGGCGCACCCAGTAAGCAGCATTTT; CDR3aa: CASSEAVAGAPSKQHF
v_gene: TRBV19; abundance: .; d_gene: .; j_gene: TRBJ2-1; CDR3nt: TGTGCCAGTAGTCACCGGGCCATGGAGAATGAGCAGTTCTTC; CDR3aa: CASSHRAMENEQFF
v_gene: TRBV15; abundance: .; d_gene: .; j_gene: TRBJ1-5; CDR3nt: TGTGCCACCAGCAGAGAATACAGAAACAATCAGCCCCAGCATTTT; CDR3aa: CATSREYRNNQPQHF
v_gene: TRBV7-7; abundance: .; d_gene: .; j_gene: TRBJ2-2; CDR3nt: TGTGCTAGCAGCCCTAGGACCACCGGGGAGCTGTTTTTT; CDR3aa: CASSPRTTGELFF
v_gene: TRBV4-1; abundance: .; d_gene: .; j_gene: TRBJ1-5; CDR3nt: TGCGCCAGCAGCCAAGACAGAGATAGCAATCAGCCCCAGCATTTT; CDR3aa: CASSQDRDSNQPQHF
v_gene: TRBV15; abundance: .; d_gene: .; j_gene: TRBJ1-2; CDR3nt: TGTGCCACCAGCCCATCACCCTCCACAGGGCCTCCTAACTATGGCTACACCTTC; CDR3aa: CATSPSPSTGPPNYGYTF
v_gene: TRBV7-9; abundance: once; d_gene: .; j_gene: TRBJ2-7; CDR3nt: TGTGCCAGCAGCTTAGGATCAGGGAGCGAGCAGTACTTC; CDR3aa: CASSLGSGSEQYF
v_gene: TRBV19; abundance: .; d_gene: .; j_gene: TRBJ2-2; CDR3nt: TGTGCCAGTAGGCCAACTAACACCGGGGAGCTGTTTTTT; CDR3aa: CASRPTNTGELFF
v_gene: TRBV11-3; abundance: .; d_gene: TRBD1; j_gene: TRBJ1-5; CDR3nt: TGTGCCAGCAGTCACCGCCGGGACAGGGGCGGCAATCAGCCCCAGCATTTT; CDR3aa: CASSHRRDRGGNQPQHF
v_gene: TRBV11-2; abundance: .; d_gene: .; j_gene: TRBJ1-5; CDR3nt: TGTGCCAGCAGCTCCGACGACAGCACAGATACGCAGCATTTT; CDR3aa: CASSSDDSTDTQHF
v_gene: TRBV2; abundance: .; d_gene: TRBD1; j_gene: TRBJ2-1; CDR3nt: TGTGCCAGCAGAGCGGGACAGGGGCCCTACAATGAGCAGTTCTTC; CDR3aa: CASRAGQGPYNEQFF
v_gene: TRBV21-1; abundance: .; d_gene: .; j_gene: TRBJ1-2; CDR3nt: TGTGCCAGCAGCTCACGCAAGGCCCCCACCAACACCTTC; CDR3aa: CASSSRKAPTNTF
v_gene: TRBV9; abundance: .; d_gene: .; j_gene: TRBJ2-5; CDR3nt: TGTGCCAGCAGCACCACTCTGGGAAGAGAGACCCAGTACTTC; CDR3aa: CASSTTLGRETQYF
v_gene: TRBV19; abundance: .; d_gene: .; j_gene: TRBJ1-5; CDR3nt: TGTGCCAGTAGTATTCCACATGTGTGGGGGACGTATCAGCCCCAGCATTTT; CDR3aa: CASSIPHVWGTYQPQHF
v_gene: TRBV9; abundance: .; d_gene: .; j_gene: TRBJ1-1; CDR3nt: TGTGCCAGCAGCGTAGCAGGGGCGGACACTGAAGCTTTCTTT; CDR3aa: CASSVAGADTEAFF
v_gene: TRBV6-5; abundance: .; d_gene: TRBD1; j_gene: TRBJ1-6; CDR3nt: TGTGCCAGCAGTTACCGGACAGGAGCCTTTAATTCACCCCTCCACTTT; CDR3aa: CASSYRTGAFNSPLHF
v_gene: TRBV13; abundance: .; d_gene: TRBD1; j_gene: TRBJ2-1; CDR3nt: TGTGCCAGCAGCTCACCCGGACAGGGGGCGCAGCATGAGCAGTTCTTC; CDR3aa: CASSSPGQGAQHEQFF
v_gene: TRBV30; abundance: .; d_gene: TRBD1; j_gene: TRBJ1-4; CDR3nt: TGTGCCTGGAACGACAGGGAAATCGGAAAACTGTTTTTT; CDR3aa: CAWNDREIGKLFF
v_gene: TRBV27; abundance: .; d_gene: .; j_gene: TRBJ1-1; CDR3nt: TGTGCCAGCAGTTTAACTCTCTGGACTGAAGCTTTCTTT; CDR3aa: CASSLTLWTEAFF
v_gene: TRBV6-5; abundance: .; d_gene: TRBD1; j_gene: TRBJ1-2; CDR3nt: TGTGCCAGCAGCCCAGTCCCGACAGGGGGCAATGGCTACACCTTC; CDR3aa: CASSPVPTGGNGYTF
v_gene: TRBV7-9; abundance: .; d_gene: .; j_gene: TRBJ2-2; CDR3nt: TGTGCCAGCAGCTTATCGATAGTCAACACCGGGGAGCTGTTTTTT; CDR3aa: CASSLSIVNTGELFF
v_gene: TRBV7-8; abundance: .; d_gene: TRBD2; j_gene: TRBJ2-5; CDR3nt: TGTGCCAGCAGCCCTTGGCGGGGGCAAGAGACCCAGTACTTC; CDR3aa: CASSPWRGQETQYF
v_gene: TRBV7-2; abundance: .; d_gene: .; j_gene: TRBJ1-5; CDR3nt: TGTGCCAGCAGCTTATTTGCCCCCGCTGAGGGAAATCAGCCCCAGCATTTT; CDR3aa: CASSLFAPAEGNQPQHF
v_gene: TRBV27; abundance: .; d_gene: .; j_gene: TRBJ1-2; CDR3nt: TGTGCCAGCAGTTTACGTCCTTTGGGGGGCTACACCTTC; CDR3aa: CASSLRPLGGYTF
v_gene: TRBV11-2; abundance: .; d_gene: .; j_gene: TRBJ1-6; CDR3nt: TGTGCCAGCAGCGCAGAGAATTCACCCCTCCACTTT; CDR3aa: CASSAENSPLHF
v_gene: TRBV7-6; abundance: .; d_gene: .; j_gene: TRBJ1-1; CDR3nt: TGTGCCAGCAGCCCGAAGGAGGGCACTGAAGCTTTCTTT; CDR3aa: CASSPKEGTEAFF
v_gene: TRBV6-5; abundance: .; d_gene: .; j_gene: TRBJ2-3; CDR3nt: TGTGCCAGCAGTTACAATACGCAGTATTTT; CDR3aa: CASSYNTQYF
v_gene: TRBV6-6; abundance: once; d_gene: TRBD1; j_gene: TRBJ2-7; CDR3nt: TGTGCCAGCAGTTTCGGACAGGGGAACGAGCAGTACTTC; CDR3aa: CASSFGQGNEQYF
v_gene: TRBV11-2; abundance: .; d_gene: TRBD1; j_gene: TRBJ2-2; CDR3nt: TGTGCCAGCAGCTATCAGGGGGCTTCAGGCAACACCGGGGAGCTGTTTTTT; CDR3aa: CASSYQGASGNTGELFF
v_gene: TRBV13; abundance: .; d_gene: .; j_gene: TRBJ2-7; CDR3nt: TGTGCCAGCAGCTTAGGGGATCTCTCCTACGAGCAGTACTTC; CDR3aa: CASSLGDLSYEQYF
v_gene: TRBV19; abundance: .; d_gene: TRBD2; j_gene: TRBJ2-5; CDR3nt: TGTGCCAGTAGGCCGCTAGCGGGGTCGTCAGAGACCCAGTACTTC; CDR3aa: CASRPLAGSSETQYF
v_gene: TRBV11-2; abundance: .; d_gene: TRBD2; j_gene: TRBJ2-7; CDR3nt: TGTGCCAGCAGCTTAGATCCCCACGGACCGGGAGGGTTTTACGAGCAGTACTTC; CDR3aa: CASSLDPHGPGGFYEQYF
v_gene: TRBV9; abundance: once; d_gene: .; j_gene: TRBJ2-1; CDR3nt: TGTGCCAGCAGCGTAGGAGGGGACCACAGGAATGAGCAGTTCTTC; CDR3aa: CASSVGGDHRNEQFF
v_gene: TRBV7-8; abundance: .; d_gene: .; j_gene: TRBJ2-1; CDR3nt: TGTGCCAGCAGCTTAGGCAGTGACAATGAGCAGTTCTTC; CDR3aa: CASSLGSDNEQFF